This T cell receptor beta chain was profiled in a study of tumor-infiltrating lymphocytes in primary liver carcinoma. As for this clonotype: An end of the junction differs from the germline gene, which may be a read error.

Researchers generated TCR beta cDNA from roughly 520 ng of total RNA, relying on a constant-region primer. Libraries of TCR beta came from three nested multiplex PCR rounds with slightly modified ARM-PCR. TCRdb ran MiXCR on the multiplex PCR reads and lists one entry per CDR3 protein. Here the sample spans about 66,000 distinct CDR3 sequences, around 69% being singletons. The source material, 20-30 mg of unsorted bulk tissue, was used to co-extract RNA and DNA. Sequencing was performed on liver tumor tissue from sampling region 4. Subset reported: tumor region T4, right-lateral pole. The clonotype comes from a man in his forties or fifties with primary liver carcinoma and hepatitis B virus infection.

CDR3 amino acids: CATSDSTGRVNIQYF. As DNA, the CDR3 is TGTGCCACTAGTGATTCGACAGGGAGGGTGAACATTCAGTACTTC. The chain recombines TRBV24-1 with TRBJ2-4; possibly TRBD1 or TRBD2 for D (7 bases each). CDR1 is KGHDR and CDR2 is SFDVKD in the germline V gene. The CDR3 has 15 amino acids.